This T cell receptor beta chain was recovered during a study of cytomegalovirus exposure and HLA in healthy donors. Germline V lookup: CDR1 KGHSH, CDR2 LQKENI. The CDR3 contains 17 residues. Trimming shortened V by 3 bases and J by 3 bases, and 18 bases separated the two germline ends. Vbeta (60) and Jbeta (13) primers were used in the PCR. Profiled with immunoSEQ multiplex PCR; TCRdb holds only in-frame clones, not every one. This table holds some 130,000 clones, about two thirds found once. Sequencing used PBMCs. The receptor was isolated from an older woman in good health and CMV-seropositive. V and J are TRBV18 and TRBJ2-1; maybe TRBD1 (9 bases). The chain's CDR3 is CASSPPGGDRVYNEQFF. CDR3 in DNA: TGTGCCAGCTCACCTCCGGGGGGGGACAGGGTCTACAATGAGCAGTTCTTC.